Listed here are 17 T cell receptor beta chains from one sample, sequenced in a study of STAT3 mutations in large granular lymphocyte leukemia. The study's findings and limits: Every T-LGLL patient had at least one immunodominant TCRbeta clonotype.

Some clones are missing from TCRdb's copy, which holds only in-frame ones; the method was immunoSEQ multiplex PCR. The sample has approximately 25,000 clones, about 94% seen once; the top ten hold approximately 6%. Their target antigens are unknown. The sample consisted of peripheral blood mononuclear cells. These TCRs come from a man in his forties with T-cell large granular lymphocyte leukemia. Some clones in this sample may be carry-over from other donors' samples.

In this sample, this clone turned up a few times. The DNA for the CDR3 is TGTGCCAGTAGTACCGGGACAGGGGGCTCCTACGAGCAGTACTTC. Protein sequence: CASSTGTGGSYEQYF. The V gene is TRBV19, the J gene TRBJ2-7, with TRBD1 identical over 11 bases. Germline lookup yields CDR1 LNHDA and CDR2 SQIVND (reference sequence). With V trimmed by 4 bases and J by 0 bases, 2 bases remained unmatched. This CDR3 has 15 residues. Combining the CDR3 with reference TRBV19 and TRBJ2-7 gives the whole variable domain DGGITQSPKYLFRKEGQNVTLSCEQNLNHDAMYWYRQDPGQGLRLIYYSQIVNDFQKGDIAEGYSVSREKKESFPLTVTSAQKNPTAFYLCASSTGTGGSYEQYFGPGTRLTVT.

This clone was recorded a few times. CDR3 in amino acids: CASSGQQGDNSPLHF. CDR3 sequence (DNA): TGTGCCAGCTCAGGCCAACAGGGAGATAATTCACCCCTCCACTTT. The gene calls are TRBV18 and TRBJ1-6; D is possibly TRBD1 (6 bases). Trimming left V 5 bases short and J 5 bases short, with 13 bases between. This CDR3 spans 15 amino acids. CDR1 is KGHSH and CDR2 is LQKENI in the germline V gene.

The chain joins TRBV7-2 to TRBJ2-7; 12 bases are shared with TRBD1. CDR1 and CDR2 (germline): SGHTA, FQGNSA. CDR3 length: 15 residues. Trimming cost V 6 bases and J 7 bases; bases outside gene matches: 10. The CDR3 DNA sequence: TGTGCCAGCAGTCGTACCGGGACAGGGGGCGGAGAGCAGTACTTC. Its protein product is CASSRTGTGGGEQYF.

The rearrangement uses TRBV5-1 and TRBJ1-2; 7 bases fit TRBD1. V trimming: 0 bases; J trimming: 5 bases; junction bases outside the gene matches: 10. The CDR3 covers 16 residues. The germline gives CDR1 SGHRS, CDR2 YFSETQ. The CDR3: CASSLEGPGQSYGYTF. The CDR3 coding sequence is TGCGCCAGCAGCTTGGAGGGCCCGGGACAGAGTTATGGCTACACCTTC.

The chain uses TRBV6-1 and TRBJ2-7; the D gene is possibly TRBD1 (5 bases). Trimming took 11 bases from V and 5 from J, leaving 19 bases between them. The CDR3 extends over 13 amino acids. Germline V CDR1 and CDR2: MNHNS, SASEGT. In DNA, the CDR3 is TGTGCCTTACAGACACACGTAGGGGACGAGCAGTACTTC. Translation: CALQTHVGDEQYF.

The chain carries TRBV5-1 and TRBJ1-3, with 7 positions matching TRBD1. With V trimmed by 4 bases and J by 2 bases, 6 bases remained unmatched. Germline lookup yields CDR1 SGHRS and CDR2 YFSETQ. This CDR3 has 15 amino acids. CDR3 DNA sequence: TGCGCCAGCAGCGTGGGACAGCCCGCTGGAAACACCATATATTTT. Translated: CASSVGQPAGNTIYF.

Here the CDR3 reads CASSMKANYGYTF. The CDR3 nucleotides are TGTGCCAGTAGTATGAAGGCGAACTATGGCTACACCTTC. The V and J genes are TRBV19 and TRBJ1-2, with unresolved D. V shed 3 bases and J shed 2 bases, with 7 bases lying between them. The CDR3 loop spans 13 amino acids. CDR1 is LNHDA, CDR2 SQIVND, per germline (reference sequence).

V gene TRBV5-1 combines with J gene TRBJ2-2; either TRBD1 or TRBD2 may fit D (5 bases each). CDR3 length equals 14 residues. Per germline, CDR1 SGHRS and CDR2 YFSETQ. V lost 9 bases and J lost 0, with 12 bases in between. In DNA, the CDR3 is TGCGCCACCGGGACGGGTTCGAACACCGGGGAGCTGTTTTTT. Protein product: CATGTGSNTGELFF.

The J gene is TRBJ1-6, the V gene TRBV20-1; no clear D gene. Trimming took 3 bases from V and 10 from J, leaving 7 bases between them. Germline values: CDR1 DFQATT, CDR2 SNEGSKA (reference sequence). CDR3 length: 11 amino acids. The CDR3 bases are TGCAGTGCTAGGAGGGAGTCACCCCTCCACTTT. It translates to CSARRESPLHF.

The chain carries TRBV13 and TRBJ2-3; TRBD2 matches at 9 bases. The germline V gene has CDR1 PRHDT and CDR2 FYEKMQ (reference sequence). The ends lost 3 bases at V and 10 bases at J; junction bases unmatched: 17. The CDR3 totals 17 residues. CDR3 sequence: CASSFRVAGVHPGSQYF. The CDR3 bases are TGTGCCAGCAGCTTTCGGGTAGCGGGGGTTCACCCCGGGTCGCAGTATTTT.

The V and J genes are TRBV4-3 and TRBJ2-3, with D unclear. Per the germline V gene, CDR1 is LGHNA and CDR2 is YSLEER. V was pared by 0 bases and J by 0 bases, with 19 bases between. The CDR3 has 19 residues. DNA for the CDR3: TGCGCCAGCAGCCAAGATGATTGGGGTGGGCGCGAGAGCACAGATACGCAGTATTTT. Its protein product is CASSQDDWGGRESTDTQYF.

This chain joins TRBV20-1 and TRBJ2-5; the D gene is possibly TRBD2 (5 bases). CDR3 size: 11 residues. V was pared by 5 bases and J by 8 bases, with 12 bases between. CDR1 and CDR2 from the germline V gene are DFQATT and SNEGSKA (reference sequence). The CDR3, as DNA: TGCAGTGCTCCGGACTCCCATACCCAGTACTTC. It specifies CSAPDSHTQYF.

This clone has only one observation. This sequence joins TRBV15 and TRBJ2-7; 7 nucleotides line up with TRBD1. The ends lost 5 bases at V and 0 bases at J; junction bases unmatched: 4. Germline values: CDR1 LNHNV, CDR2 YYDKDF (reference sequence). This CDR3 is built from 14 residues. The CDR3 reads CATSLQGSSYEQYF. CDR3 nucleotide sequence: TGTGCCACCAGCTTACAGGGGAGCTCCTACGAGCAGTACTTC.

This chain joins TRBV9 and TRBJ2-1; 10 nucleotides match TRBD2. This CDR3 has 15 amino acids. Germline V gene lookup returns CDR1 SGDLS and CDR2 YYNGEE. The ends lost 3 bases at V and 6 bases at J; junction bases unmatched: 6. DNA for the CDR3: TGTGCCAGCAGCGCCGGACTAGCGGAGGCCAATGAGCAGTTCTTC. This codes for CASSAGLAEANEQFF.

CDR3 sequence (DNA): TGTGCCAGCAGCTTGGGCCGGGGGCTCACTGAAGCTTTCTTT. Translated, it gives CASSLGRGLTEAFF. The chain carries TRBV5-6 and TRBJ1-1; possible D gene TRBD1, 6 bases. CDR3 size: 14 residues. CDR1 and CDR2 from the germline V gene are SGHDT and YYEEEE. V lost 0 bases and J lost 4, with 10 bases in between.

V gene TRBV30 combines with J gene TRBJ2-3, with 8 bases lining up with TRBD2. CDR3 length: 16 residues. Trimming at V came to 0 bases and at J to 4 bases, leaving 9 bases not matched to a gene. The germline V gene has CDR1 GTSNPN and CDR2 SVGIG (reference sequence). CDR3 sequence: CAWSVQGAGEADTQYF. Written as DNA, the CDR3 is TGTGCCTGGAGTGTCCAGGGAGCGGGGGAGGCAGATACGCAGTATTTT.

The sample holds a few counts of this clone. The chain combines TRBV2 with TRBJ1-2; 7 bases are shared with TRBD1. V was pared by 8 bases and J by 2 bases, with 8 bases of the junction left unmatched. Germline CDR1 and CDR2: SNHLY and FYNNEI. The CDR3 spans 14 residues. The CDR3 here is CASRSGTANYGYTF. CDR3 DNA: TGTGCCAGCCGATCTGGGACAGCGAACTATGGCTACACCTTC.